The 20 T cell receptor beta chains listed next were all sequenced from one sample in a study of blood T cell repertoires in COVID-19. The protocol was immunoSEQ multiplex PCR, while the TCRdb copy is restricted to in-frame clones and leaves out a portion. This table has 65,000 to 85,000 clones, more than 60% appearing once. The sequenced material came from peripheral blood. The receptors shown here come from a human donor in a cohort sampled during active COVID-19.

This chain links TRBV9 with TRBJ1-1; 8 bases are shared with TRBD1. With V trimmed by 4 bases and J by 4 bases, 9 bases remained unmatched. This CDR3 is 15 amino acids long. Looked up from germline, CDR1 is SGDLS and CDR2 is YYNGEE. The CDR3 reads CASSKSGGASTEAFF. The CDR3 DNA follows: TGTGCCAGCAGCAAATCAGGGGGCGCGAGCACTGAAGCTTTCTTT.

The V call is TRBV27, the J call TRBJ1-1; D might be TRBD1 (5 bases). Germline CDR1 and CDR2: MNHEY and SMNVEV (reference sequence). The CDR3 contains 15 residues. V lost 2 bases to trimming and J lost 0 bases, with 10 bases between them. The CDR3 nucleotides are TGTGCCAGCAGTTTAACGGGGGGGGTGAACACTGAAGCTTTCTTT. Residues: CASSLTGGVNTEAFF.

This clone occurred a few times. The chain recombines TRBV11-3 with TRBJ2-7, with 8 positions matching TRBD2. Per the germline V gene, CDR1 is SGHNT and CDR2 is YENEEA. V lost 5 bases to trimming and J lost 0 bases; unmatched junction nucleotides: 9. The CDR3 has 16 residues. The DNA of the CDR3 is TGTGCCAGCAGCGACCCAGCGGGAGTCCCCTCCTACGAGCAGTACGTC. It is translated as CASSDPAGVPSYEQYV.

This clone showed up just once. J is TRBJ2-7 and V is TRBV6-5; 10 bases are a match to TRBD2. V was pared by 0 bases and J by 4 bases, with 6 bases of the junction left unmatched. CDR1 and CDR2 (germline): MNHEY, SVGAGI. The CDR3 runs to 16 residues. In DNA form, the CDR3 reads TGTGCCAGCAGTTACTCGTTAGCGGGGGGAATATACGAGCAGTACTTC. Its translation: CASSYSLAGGIYEQYF.

This sequence joins TRBV5-6 and TRBJ1-1; D is unclear. From germline, CDR1 is SGHDT and CDR2 YYEEEE. The CDR3 totals 15 residues. Trimming cost V 4 bases and J 0 bases, with 13 bases left between them. The CDR3 sequence is CASSLDPLLNTEAFF. CDR3 sequence (DNA): TGTGCCAGCAGCCTAGACCCATTACTGAACACTGAAGCTTTCTTT.

The chain has TRBV23-1 and TRBJ2-7; 11 bases line up with TRBD1. Being an ORF, TRBV23-1 has a function that is uncertain. The CDR3 is made up of 18 amino acids. V lost 5 bases, J lost 0 bases, and 12 bases stayed unmatched. The CDR3 DNA reads TGCGCCAGCAGTATGGTGGACAGGGGGCTACTGAGCTCCTACGAGCAGTACGTC. It specifies CASSMVDRGLLSSYEQYV.

This chain links TRBV28 with TRBJ1-1, with a weak D call TRBD1 (5 bases). The CDR3 is 13 amino acids. The germline V gene has CDR1 MDHEN and CDR2 SYDVKM. V was pared by 5 bases and J by 6 bases, with 13 bases between. CDR3 protein: CASSIQGGPEAFF. CDR3 coding DNA: TGTGCCAGCAGTATCCAGGGTGGGCCTGAAGCTTTCTTT.

The V and J genes are TRBV11-2 and TRBJ2-7; 9 bases line up with TRBD1. CDR1 and CDR2 (germline): SGHAT, FQNNGV. V lost 5 bases to trimming and J lost 3 bases; unmatched junction nucleotides: 5. The CDR3 loop spans 14 amino acids. The CDR3 spells CASSLDRGYYEQYV. CDR3 sequence (DNA): TGTGCCAGCAGCCTGGACAGGGGATACTACGAGCAGTACGTC.

The chain is built from TRBV24-1 and TRBJ2-2; 10 nucleotides line up with TRBD1. The CDR3 spans 16 residues. Germline V gene data show CDR1 as KGHDR and CDR2 as SFDVKD. V trimming: 3 bases; J trimming: 6 bases; junction bases outside the gene matches: 6. In nucleotides, the CDR3 is TGTGCCACCAGTGATCGCCGGGACAGGGGCTCCGGGGAGCTGTTTTTT. Translated, it gives CATSDRRDRGSGELFF.

V gene TRBV15 combines with J gene TRBJ1-5; perhaps TRBD1 as D (6 bases). Trimming stripped 4 bases from V and 2 bases from J, with 15 bases between. The CDR3 runs 16 residues. Germline assignment: CDR1 LNHNV and CDR2 YYDKDF (reference sequence). CDR3 protein: CATSTDRPGGNQPQHF. The CDR3 DNA reads TGTGCCACCAGCACCGACAGGCCCGGCGGCAATCAGCCCCAGCATTTT.

This chain uses TRBV19 with TRBJ1-1; D unclear. The CDR3 runs 11 residues. From germline, CDR1 is LNHDA and CDR2 SQIVND (reference sequence). Trimming stripped 4 bases from V and 8 bases from J, with 8 bases between. CDR3 residues: CASSNGREAFF. The CDR3 region has the DNA TGTGCCAGTAGTAATGGCAGGGAAGCTTTCTTT.

In this sample, this clone turned up once. Here the CDR3 DNA reads TGTGCCAGCAGCGGGACAGGGTACACCTACGAGCAGTACTTC. Translating gives CASSGTGYTYEQYF. This chain connects TRBV2 to TRBJ2-7; 9 bases map to TRBD1. Germline V gene sequence: CDR1 SNHLY, CDR2 FYNNEI. The CDR3 consists of 14 residues. V lost 6 bases and J lost 2; bases outside the gene matches: 5.

The rearrangement joins TRBV4-1 to TRBJ2-2, with 7 nucleotides matching TRBD1. The ends lost 2 bases at V and 4 bases at J; junction bases unmatched: 4. Germline loops: CDR1 MGHRA, CDR2 YSYEKL. The CDR3 contains 15 residues. Here the CDR3 reads CASSQMSGGTGELFF. The CDR3 DNA follows: TGCGCCAGCAGCCAAATGTCAGGGGGCACCGGGGAGCTGTTTTTT.

In its sample, this clone was seen a few times. This sequence joins TRBV6-2 or TRBV6-3 and TRBJ1-2, with a tentative D call TRBD1 (5 bases). V was shortened by 6 bases and J by 7 bases, with 12 bases between the two germline ends. The CDR3 has 12 amino acids. Germline CDR1 reads MNHEY; CDR2 reads SVGEGT. Here the CDR3 reads CASSHRSGGYTF. CDR3 nucleotide sequence: TGTGCCAGCAGCCACAGGTCCGGTGGCTACACCTTC.

The chain couples TRBV11-3 to TRBJ1-3; TRBD1 agrees at 8 bases. Losses at the gene ends were 5 bases for V and 0 bases for J; bases not matched to a gene: 9. Germline V gene sequence: CDR1 SGHNT, CDR2 YENEEA. The CDR3 is 17 amino acids. The CDR3 spells CASSPYRQGSSGNTIYF. The CDR3 bases are TGTGCCAGCAGCCCATACCGACAGGGGAGCTCTGGAAACACCATATATTTT.

The chain combines TRBV10-3 with TRBJ2-7, with D perhaps TRBD1 (6 bases). The length of the CDR3 is 14 residues. Germline loops: CDR1 ENHRY, CDR2 SYGVKD. V lost 6 bases and J lost 4, with 16 bases in between. CDR3 sequence reads: CAIRAGDGSYEQYV. Written as DNA, the CDR3 is TGTGCCATCAGGGCAGGGGACGGTTCTTACGAGCAGTACGTC.

DNA of the CDR3: TGTGCCAGCAGTGGGACTAGCGGGGGGGGTGAGCAGTTCTTC. It codes for CASSGTSGGGEQFF. V gene TRBV27 combines with J gene TRBJ2-1; 16 bases line up with TRBD2. V lost 5 bases to trimming and J lost 9 bases; unmatched junction nucleotides: 1. Germline V gene sequence: CDR1 MNHEY, CDR2 SMNVEV (reference sequence). The CDR3 extends over 14 amino acids.

This clone was counted a few times. The CDR3 protein is CASSFTTGSYEQYF. In nucleotides, the CDR3 is TGTGCCAGCAGTTTTACGACAGGGTCATACGAGCAGTACTTC. The V gene is TRBV27, the J gene TRBJ2-7; 7 bases agree with TRBD1. This CDR3 spans 14 amino acids. In germline, CDR1 is MNHEY, CDR2 SMNVEV (reference sequence). The junction had 6 bases not matched to a gene; V was cut back by 3 bases and J by 4 bases.

This clone has only one observation. The rearrangement links TRBV19 to TRBJ1-1; 10 bases are shared with TRBD1. Losses at the gene ends were 0 bases for V and 0 bases for J; bases not matched to a gene: 7. Per the germline V gene, CDR1 is LNHDA and CDR2 is SQIVND (reference sequence). The CDR3 sequence is 18 residues long. CDR3 residues: CASSIDRTGGPLNTEAFF. The CDR3 DNA sequence: TGTGCCAGTAGTATAGATCGGACAGGGGGGCCCCTGAACACTGAAGCTTTCTTT.

The chain joins TRBV7-3 to TRBJ2-2; no clear D gene. Trimming left V 3 bases short and J 2 bases short, with 7 bases between. The length of the CDR3 is 14 residues. Germline lookup yields CDR1 SGHTA and CDR2 FQGTGA. The CDR3 protein is CASSFNRNTGELFF. The CDR3 coding sequence is TGTGCCAGCAGCTTTAACAGAAACACCGGGGAGCTGTTTTTT.